The present T cell receptor beta chain was sequenced within a study of siplizumab effects on memory and regulatory T cells. Study-wide findings and caveats: Siplizumab significantly reduced alloreactive sequences traceable to unstimulated CD4+ memory cells.

Germline loops: CDR1 MNHNS, CDR2 SASEGT. This CDR3 is built from 14 residues. V lost 5 bases and J 3 bases, leaving 10 bases between the germline ends. Using immunoSEQ multiplex PCR, the repertoire was profiled, and TCRdb retains in-frame clones only, with some absent. The sample has approximately 100,000 clones; approximately 92% are singletons. About this clone: What it recognizes is unknown.

The V and J genes are TRBV6-1 and TRBJ1-4; unclear D gene. Material for sequencing was non-Treg CD4+ T cells sorted from blood. The TCR was taken from a human donor in good health. The CDR3 DNA reads TGTGCCAGCAGTACGGGGTGGTCTAATGAAAAACTGTTTTTT. Protein: CASSTGWSNEKLFF.